The 9 T cell receptor beta chains below all came from one sample that was sequenced in a study of response to subunit inactivated influenza vaccine. TCRdb passed the RT-PCR reads through MiXCR, listing each CDR3 protein once. The sample holds approximately 300,000 distinct CDR3 sequences, roughly 22% seen once. This material consisted of PBMCs from blood, taken 21 months after vaccination. These receptors were obtained from a man aged 45 to 75 who received an inactivated influenza vaccine.

CDR3 DNA: TGTGCCAGCAGTTGGAGCGGAGGGGGCGCAGGGGAGACCCAGTACTTC. This codes for CASSWSGGGAGETQYF. V is TRBV27 and J is TRBJ2-5; tentative D call: TRBD1 (7 bases). Germline loops: CDR1 MNHEY, CDR2 SMNVEV (reference sequence). This CDR3 spans 16 amino acids. Between the trimmed V and J ends, which lost 4 bases and 5 bases, there was a span of 20 bases.

This clonotype showed up just a few times. The chain carries TRBV5-4 and TRBJ1-1; unclear D gene. The germline V gene encodes CDR1 SGHNT and CDR2 YYREEE (reference sequence). V was shortened by 4 bases and J by 5 bases, with 15 bases between the two germline ends. The CDR3 extends over 14 amino acids. CDR3 region: CASSPRVEETEAFF. In DNA, the CDR3 is TGTGCCAGCAGCCCGAGGGTCGAGGAAACTGAAGCTTTCTTT.

This clonotype was counted between two and nine times. The chain is built from TRBV5-1 and TRBJ1-2; 7 bases are shared with TRBD1. The germline V gene encodes CDR1 SGHRS and CDR2 YFSETQ. CDR3 length equals 14 residues. Trimming took 4 bases from V and 3 from J; bases not matched to a gene: 6. CDR3 nucleotide sequence: TGCGCCAGCAGCGTCGGACAGGCCTACTATGGCTACACCTTC. Translated, it gives CASSVGQAYYGYTF.

The J gene is TRBJ2-1, the V gene TRBV3-1, with 14 bases aligning to TRBD2. J gave up 7 bases and V 5 bases, and 10 bases lay outside the gene matches. CDR3 length: 17 amino acids. Germline CDR1 is LGHDT and CDR2 is YNNKEL (reference sequence). CDR3 sequence reads: CASSKKAGTSGRNEQFF. CDR3 in DNA: TGTGCCAGCAGCAAAAAGGCAGGGACTAGCGGGAGAAATGAGCAGTTCTTC.

In nucleotides, the CDR3 is TGTGCCAGCAGTGACCCGACAGAAGAGCAGTACTTC. Its protein product is CASSDPTEEQYF. V gene TRBV6-5 combines with J gene TRBJ2-7, with D possibly being TRBD1 (5 bases). Trimming removed 5 bases at V and 7 bases at J, with 12 bases between. This CDR3 comprises 12 residues. Germline V lookup: CDR1 MNHEY, CDR2 SVGAGI.

The chain has TRBV9 and TRBJ1-1; 9 nucleotides agree with TRBD1. J lost 1 base, V lost 3 bases, and 4 bases had no gene match. The CDR3 consists of 15 residues. CDR1 SGDLS and CDR2 YYNGEE come from the germline V gene. This chain's CDR3 is CASSADRGRNTEAFF. CDR3 bases: TGTGCCAGCAGCGCGGACAGGGGAAGGAACACTGAAGCTTTCTTT.

This clonotype has only a few counts. This chain links TRBV7-2 with TRBJ2-1; 9 bases are a match to TRBD2. V trimming: 4 bases; J trimming: 4 bases; junction bases outside the gene matches: 5. CDR1 is SGHTA and CDR2 is FQGNSA in the germline V gene. The CDR3 has 15 residues. CDR3 DNA sequence: TGTGCCAGCAGCTCCCCTAGCGGGACTTACAATGAGCAGTTCTTC. Its protein product is CASSSPSGTYNEQFF.

This clonotype was seen only a few times. The rearrangement uses TRBV19 and TRBJ1-5, with D possibly being TRBD1 (5 bases). CDR1 and CDR2 from the germline V gene are LNHDA and SQIVND (reference sequence). V was cut by 3 bases and J by 6 bases, with 9 bases left in between. The CDR3 runs 13 residues. CDR3 sequence reads: CASSIQGSQPQHF. CDR3 DNA sequence: TGTGCCAGTAGTATCCAGGGATCTCAGCCCCAGCATTTT.

Ten or more counts support this clonotype. The chain combines TRBV29-1 with TRBJ1-1; D gene unclear. The V and J ends lost 4 bases and 12 bases respectively, with 12 bases between them. The CDR3 spans 10 residues. CDR1 is SQVTM and CDR2 is ANQGSEA in the germline V gene. In DNA, the CDR3 is TGCAGCGTTGTTTCGGGTTGGACTTTCTTT. It specifies CSVVSGWTFF.